The 8 T cell receptor beta chains below come from one sample, sequenced in a study of T cells after posttransplantation cyclophosphamide. Generated by immunoSEQ multiplex PCR, the TCRdb table keeps only in-frame clones and is missing some. The table lists more than 20,000 clones, around 73% of them singletons. The sequencing sample was made of memory CD4+ T cells sorted from PBMCs. The receptors come from a woman aged 55-69 years in good health, CMV-negative, and a related stem cell transplant donor.

The rearrangement joins TRBV10-3 to TRBJ2-3, with TRBD2 identical over 8 bases. After removal of 10 bases from V and 0 bases from J, the junction contained 9 bases not matched to a gene. Per the germline V gene, CDR1 is ENHRY and CDR2 is SYGVKD. The CDR3 sequence is 15 residues long. The CDR3 spells CATTGAGGSTDTQYF. The CDR3 region has the DNA TGTGCCACAACCGGTGCGGGGGGAAGCACAGATACGCAGTATTTT.

With respect to this clone: The same CDR3 can be traced to other DNA sequences in this sample. This chain connects TRBV5-1 to TRBJ1-2, with 8 nucleotides matching TRBD1. V lost 4 bases to trimming and J lost 8 bases; unmatched junction nucleotides: 13. Germline V gives CDR1 SGHRS, CDR2 YFSETQ. CDR3 length: 15 residues. DNA of the CDR3: TGCGCCAGCAGCGGGGGATCCGGGACAGGCCTCGGCTACACCTTC. Its protein product is CASSGGSGTGLGYTF.

The chain employs TRBV30 and TRBJ2-1, with D tentatively TRBD2 (5 bases). The CDR3 consists of 16 residues. Germline CDR1 is GTSNPN and CDR2 is SVGIG (reference sequence). V lost 1 base and J 0 bases, leaving 13 bases between the germline ends. CDR3 loop: CAWSGPRAPSYNEQFF. DNA for the CDR3: TGTGCCTGGAGTGGTCCGAGGGCTCCCTCCTACAATGAGCAGTTCTTC. Using reference TRBV30 and TRBJ2-1 for the parts outside the CDR3, the full variable domain is SQTIHQWPATLVQPVGSPLSLECTVEGTSNPNLYWYRQAAGRGLQLLFYSVGIGQISSEVPQNLSASRPQDRQFILSSKKLLLSDSGFYLCAWSGPRAPSYNEQFFGPGTRLTVL.

This clone is a singleton in its sample. The chain couples TRBV5-1 to TRBJ1-1; 7 bases are shared with TRBD1. Germline assignment: CDR1 SGHRS and CDR2 YFSETQ. Trimming removed 2 bases from V and 3 bases from J; junction bases left unmatched: 10. CDR3 length: 16 residues. CDR3 DNA: TGCGCCAGCAGCTTACAGGGGACGGGTGCGGACACTGAAGCTTTCTTT. Translation: CASSLQGTGADTEAFF.

The chain carries TRBV5-4 and TRBJ2-1; TRBD1 matches 9 bases. Germline loops: CDR1 SGHNT, CDR2 YYREEE (reference sequence). With V trimmed by 4 bases and J by 9 bases, 8 bases remained unmatched. The CDR3 loop spans 14 amino acids. The CDR3 DNA sequence: TGTGCCAGCAGCCCGGGACAGGGAAGGGGTGAGCAGTTCTTC. Protein: CASSPGQGRGEQFF.

This clone was found a few times. The CDR3 nucleotides read TGTGCCAGCTCACCACCTCATAGCGGGAGGGGCTACAATGAGCAGTTCTTC. Amino acid sequence: CASSPPHSGRGYNEQFF. V gene TRBV18 combines with J gene TRBJ2-1; 11 positions agree with TRBD2. CDR3 length: 17 amino acids. CDR1 is KGHSH and CDR2 is LQKENI in the germline V gene. The V segment lost 0 bases and the J segment 3 bases; nucleotides outside the gene matches: 4.

The V gene is TRBV28, the J gene TRBJ1-5; no firm D call. Germline CDR1 MDHEN, CDR2 SYDVKM. The CDR3 has 14 residues. Trimming shortened V by 6 bases and J by 4 bases, and 13 bases separated the two germline ends. The CDR3 DNA sequence: TGTGCCAGCAGCCGTCGGGTAAATAATCAGCCCCAGCATTTT. It specifies CASSRRVNNQPQHF.

This clone was observed once. This sequence joins TRBV6-1 and TRBJ1-5, with D unresolved. V lost 2 bases and J lost 5, with 13 bases in between. Germline lookup yields CDR1 MNHNS and CDR2 SASEGT. CDR3 length equals 15 residues. In nucleotides, the CDR3 is TGTGCCAGCAGTGAACGCACAGACACCCATCAGCCCCAGCATTTT. Protein product: CASSERTDTHQPQHF.